The entry below gives a single T cell receptor (beta chain) sequence along with its context. This specimen belongs to a study of T cell changes during pregnancy in multiple sclerosis. Some clones are missing from TCRdb's copy, which holds only in-frame ones; the method was immunoSEQ multiplex PCR. The sample records some 47,000 clones, 70% to 90% being singletons. The CDR3 covers 12 residues. Trimming cost V 4 bases and J 0 bases, with 3 bases left between them. Germline-derived CDR1 and CDR2 are SGHTA and FQGNSA. The chain joins TRBV7-2 to TRBJ2-5; D remains unclear. Sample: peripheral blood, taken in the first trimester of pregnancy. The receptor comes from a female donor with multiple sclerosis, enrolled in a pregnancy study. The CDR3, as DNA: TGTGCCAGCAGCTCCAACCAAGAGACCCAGTACTTC. It codes for CASSSNQETQYF.